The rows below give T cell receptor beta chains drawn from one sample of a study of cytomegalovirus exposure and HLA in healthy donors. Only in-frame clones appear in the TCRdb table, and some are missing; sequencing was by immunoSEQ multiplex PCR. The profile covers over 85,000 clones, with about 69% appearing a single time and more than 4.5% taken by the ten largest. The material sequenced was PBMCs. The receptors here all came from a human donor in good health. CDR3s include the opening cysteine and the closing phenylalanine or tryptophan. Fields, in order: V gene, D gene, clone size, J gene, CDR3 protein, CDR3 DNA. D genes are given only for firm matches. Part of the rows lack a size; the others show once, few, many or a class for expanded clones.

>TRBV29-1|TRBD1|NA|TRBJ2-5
CSVEDPGQGKTQETQYF
TGCAGCGTTGAAGATCCCGGACAGGGGAAGACACAAGAGACCCAGTACTTC
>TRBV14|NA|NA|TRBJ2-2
CASSIRTGAYGELFF
TGTGCCAGCAGCATTCGGACTGGCGCTTACGGGGAGCTGTTTTTT
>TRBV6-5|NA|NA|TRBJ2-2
CASSYHEGELFF
TGTGCCAGCAGTTACCACGAGGGGGAGCTGTTTTTT
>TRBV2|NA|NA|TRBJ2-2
CASSEDGGTVNTGELFF
TGTGCCAGCAGTGAAGATGGGGGGACCGTTAACACCGGGGAGCTGTTTTTT
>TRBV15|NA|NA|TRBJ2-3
CATLEGASTDTQYF
TGTGCCACCTTGGAAGGGGCTAGCACAGATACGCAGTATTTT
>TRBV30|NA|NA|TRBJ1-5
CAWALESNQPQHF
TGTGCCTGGGCCCTGGAGAGCAATCAGCCCCAGCATTTT
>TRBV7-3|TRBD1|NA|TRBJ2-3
CASSALVLTGERSTDTQYF
TGTGCCAGCAGCGCCCTCGTTTTGACAGGGGAAAGAAGCACAGATACGCAGTATTTT
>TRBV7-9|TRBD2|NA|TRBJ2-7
CASSRGLAGGAWDEQYF
TGTGCCAGCAGCCGCGGACTAGCGGGGGGAGCGTGGGACGAGCAGTACTTC
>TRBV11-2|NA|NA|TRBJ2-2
CATTRRGTGWSGELFF
TGTGCCACCACCCGTCGAGGTACAGGGTGGTCCGGGGAGCTGTTTTTT
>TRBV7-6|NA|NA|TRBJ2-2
CASSPFHRVAETGELFF
TGTGCCAGCAGCCCATTTCACAGGGTCGCGGAGACCGGGGAGCTGTTTTTT
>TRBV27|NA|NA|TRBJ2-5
CASSRAGLETQYF
TGTGCCAGCAGCAGAGCGGGCCTGGAGACCCAGTACTTC
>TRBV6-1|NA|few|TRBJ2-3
CASSLQGYADTQYF
TGTGCCAGCAGCCTGCAGGGGTACGCAGATACGCAGTATTTT
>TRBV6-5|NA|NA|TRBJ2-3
CASRRWEVDTQYF
TGTGCCAGCAGGAGGTGGGAGGTAGATACGCAGTATTTT
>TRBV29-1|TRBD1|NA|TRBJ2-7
CSARQGSYEQYF
TGCAGCGCTAGACAGGGATCCTACGAGCAGTACTTC
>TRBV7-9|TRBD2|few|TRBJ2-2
CASSSPLAGGTGELFF
TGTGCCAGCAGCTCCCCACTAGCGGGAGGCACCGGGGAGCTGTTTTTT
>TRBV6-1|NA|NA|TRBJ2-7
CASSELRSSYEQYF
TGTGCCAGCAGTGAATTGAGGAGCTCCTACGAGCAGTACTTC